This entry describes one T cell receptor (beta chain). What it recognizes is unknown. Sequence at one end of the junction differs from germline and may be a read error. This entry is derived from a study of cytomegalovirus exposure and HLA in healthy donors. Overall study results and limits: One later analysis, an examination of the 90 to 150 validation repertoires, found that first-cohort TCR clusters tended to co-occur in them. Researchers counted around 150 TCR beta chains as cytomegalovirus-associated. There were a few CMV-associated chains whose specificity for CMV antigens was confirmed in vitro. Rarity characterized most TCR sequences, yet some public TCRs appeared in many donors.

Only in-frame clones appear in the TCRdb table, and some are missing; sequencing was by immunoSEQ multiplex PCR. The sample includes some 60,000 clones, around 96% of them seen just once. Germline lookup yields CDR1 SSHAT and CDR2 FNYEAQ (reference sequence). The CDR3 has 15 residues. The material sequenced was PBMCs. The TCR originated in a man aged 18 to 35 in good health and CMV-seronegative. The chain carries TRBV7-7 and TRBJ2-5; 8 bases match TRBD1. The CDR3 DNA sequence: TGTGCTAGCAGCTCTGGACAGGGACCTCAAGAGACCCAGTACTTC. Amino acids: CASSSGQGPQETQYF.